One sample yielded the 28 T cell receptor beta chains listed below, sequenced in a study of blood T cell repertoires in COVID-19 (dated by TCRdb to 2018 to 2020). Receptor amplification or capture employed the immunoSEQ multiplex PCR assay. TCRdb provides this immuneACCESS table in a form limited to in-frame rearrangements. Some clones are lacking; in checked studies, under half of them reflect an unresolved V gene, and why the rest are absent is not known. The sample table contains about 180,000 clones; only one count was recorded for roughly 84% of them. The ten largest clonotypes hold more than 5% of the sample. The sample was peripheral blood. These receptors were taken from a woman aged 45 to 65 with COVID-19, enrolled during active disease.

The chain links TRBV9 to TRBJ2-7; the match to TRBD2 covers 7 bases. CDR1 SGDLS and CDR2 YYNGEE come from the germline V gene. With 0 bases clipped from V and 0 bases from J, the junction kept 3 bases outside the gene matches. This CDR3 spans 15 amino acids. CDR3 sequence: CASSVEAGVSYEQYF. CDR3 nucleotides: TGTGCCAGCAGCGTAGAGGCGGGGGTCTCCTACGAGCAGTACTTC.

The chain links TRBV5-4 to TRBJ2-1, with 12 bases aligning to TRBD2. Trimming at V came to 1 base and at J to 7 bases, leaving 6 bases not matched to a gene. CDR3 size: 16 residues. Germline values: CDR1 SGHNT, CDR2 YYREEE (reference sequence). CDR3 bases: TGTGCCAGCAGCTTGTGGCTAGCGGGGGGGCCGAATGAGCAGTTCTTC. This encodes CASSLWLAGGPNEQFF.

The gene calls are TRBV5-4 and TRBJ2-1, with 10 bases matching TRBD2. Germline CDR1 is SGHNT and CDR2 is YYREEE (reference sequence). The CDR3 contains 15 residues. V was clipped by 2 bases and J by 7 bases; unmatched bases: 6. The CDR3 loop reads CASSLGAGGRNEQFF. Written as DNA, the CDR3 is TGTGCCAGCAGCTTAGGAGCGGGGGGGAGGAATGAGCAGTTCTTC.

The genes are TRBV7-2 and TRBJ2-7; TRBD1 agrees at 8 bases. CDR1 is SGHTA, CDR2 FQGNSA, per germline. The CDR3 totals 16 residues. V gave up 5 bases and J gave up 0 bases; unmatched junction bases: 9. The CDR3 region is CASSISTGTGSYEQYF. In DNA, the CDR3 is TGTGCCAGCAGCATTTCAACCGGGACAGGCTCCTACGAGCAGTACTTC.

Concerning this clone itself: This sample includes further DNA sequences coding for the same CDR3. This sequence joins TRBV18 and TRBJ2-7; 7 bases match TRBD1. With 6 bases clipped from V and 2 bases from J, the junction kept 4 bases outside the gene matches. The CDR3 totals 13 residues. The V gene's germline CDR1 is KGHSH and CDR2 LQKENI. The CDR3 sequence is CASSSGQTYEQYF. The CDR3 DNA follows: TGTGCCAGCTCCTCGGGACAGACCTACGAGCAGTACTTC.

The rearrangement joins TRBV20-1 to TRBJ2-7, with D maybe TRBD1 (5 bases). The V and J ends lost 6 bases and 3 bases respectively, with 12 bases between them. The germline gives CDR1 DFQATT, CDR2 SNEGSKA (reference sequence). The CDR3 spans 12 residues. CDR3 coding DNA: TGCAGTGCAAGTCTGACAGTCTACGAGCAGTACTTC. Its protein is CSASLTVYEQYF.

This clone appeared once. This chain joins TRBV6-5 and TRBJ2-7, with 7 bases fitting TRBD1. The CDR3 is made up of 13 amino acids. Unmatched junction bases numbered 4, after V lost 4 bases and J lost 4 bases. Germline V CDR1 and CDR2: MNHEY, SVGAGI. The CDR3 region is CASSLTGLYEQYF. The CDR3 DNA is TGTGCCAGCAGTTTGACAGGGCTTTACGAGCAGTACTTC.

DNA of the CDR3: TGTGCCAGCAGCCAATCGGCGGGGGGCTTCTACAATGAGCAGTTCTTC. Protein product: CASSQSAGGFYNEQFF. V is TRBV16 and J is TRBJ2-1; 8 bases align to TRBD2. The CDR3 is 16 amino acids. V gave up 0 bases and J gave up 3 bases; unmatched junction bases: 4. From germline, CDR1 is KGHSY and CDR2 FQNENV.

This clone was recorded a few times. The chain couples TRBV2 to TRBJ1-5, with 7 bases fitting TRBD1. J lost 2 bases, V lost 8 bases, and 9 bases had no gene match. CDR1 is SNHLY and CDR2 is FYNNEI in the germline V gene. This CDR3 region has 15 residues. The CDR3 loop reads CASGAIGGGNQPQHF. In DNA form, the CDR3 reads TGTGCCAGCGGGGCGATAGGGGGCGGCAATCAGCCCCAGCATTTT.

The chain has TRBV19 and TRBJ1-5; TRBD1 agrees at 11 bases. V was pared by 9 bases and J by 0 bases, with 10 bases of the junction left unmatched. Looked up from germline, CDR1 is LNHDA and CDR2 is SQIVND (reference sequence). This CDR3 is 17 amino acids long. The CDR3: CASDPGQGVYSNQPQHF. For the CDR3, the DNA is TGTGCCAGCGACCCGGGACAGGGGGTTTATAGCAATCAGCCCCAGCATTTT.

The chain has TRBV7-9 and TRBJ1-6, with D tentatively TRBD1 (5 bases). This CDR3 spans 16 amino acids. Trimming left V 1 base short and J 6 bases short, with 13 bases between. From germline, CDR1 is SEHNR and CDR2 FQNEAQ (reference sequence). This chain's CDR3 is CASSLDGGTGNSPLHF. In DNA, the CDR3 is TGTGCCAGCAGCTTAGATGGCGGGACGGGTAATTCACCCCTCCACTTT.

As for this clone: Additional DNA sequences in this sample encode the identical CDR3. CDR3 nucleotide sequence: TGTGCCAGTAGTCCCGGGACAGGGGAGGAGACCCAGTACTTC. As protein: CASSPGTGEETQYF. The chain carries TRBV19 and TRBJ2-5, with 10 bases fitting TRBD1. The germline V gene has CDR1 LNHDA and CDR2 SQIVND (reference sequence). The V segment lost 5 bases and the J segment 5 bases; nucleotides outside the gene matches: 5. This CDR3 is built from 14 residues.

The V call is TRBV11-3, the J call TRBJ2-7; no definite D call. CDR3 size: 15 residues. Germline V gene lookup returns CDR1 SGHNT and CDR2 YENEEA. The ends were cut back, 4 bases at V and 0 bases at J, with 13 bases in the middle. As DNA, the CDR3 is TGTGCCAGCAGCTCCCTCCCCCAGAACTCCTACGAGCAGTACTTC. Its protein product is CASSSLPQNSYEQYF.

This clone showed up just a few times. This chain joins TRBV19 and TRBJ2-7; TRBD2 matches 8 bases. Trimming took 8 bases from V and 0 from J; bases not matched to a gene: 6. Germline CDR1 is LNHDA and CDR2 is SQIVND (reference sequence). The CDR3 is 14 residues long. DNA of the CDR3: TGTGCCAGTCGAACCGGGACTAGCTCCTACGAGCAGTACTTC. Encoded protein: CASRTGTSSYEQYF.

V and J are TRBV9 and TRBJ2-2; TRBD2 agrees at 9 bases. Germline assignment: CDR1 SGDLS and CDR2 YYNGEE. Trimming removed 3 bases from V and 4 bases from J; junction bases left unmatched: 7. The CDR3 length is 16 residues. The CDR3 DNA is TGTGCCAGCAGCGAGGTAGCGGGGGATTTCACCGGGGAGCTGTTTTTT. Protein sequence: CASSEVAGDFTGELFF.

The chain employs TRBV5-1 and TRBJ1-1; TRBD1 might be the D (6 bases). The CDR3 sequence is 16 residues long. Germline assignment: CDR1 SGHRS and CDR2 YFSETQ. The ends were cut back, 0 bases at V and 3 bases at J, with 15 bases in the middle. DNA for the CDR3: TGCGCCAGCAGCTTGGGGCAGGGGAAAGCGTACACTGAAGCTTTCTTT. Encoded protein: CASSLGQGKAYTEAFF.

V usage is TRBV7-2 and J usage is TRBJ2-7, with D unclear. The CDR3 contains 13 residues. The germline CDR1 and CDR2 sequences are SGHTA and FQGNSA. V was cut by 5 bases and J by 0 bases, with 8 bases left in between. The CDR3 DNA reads TGTGCCAGCAGCGAACAGAGCTCCTACGAGCAGTACTTC. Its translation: CASSEQSSYEQYF.

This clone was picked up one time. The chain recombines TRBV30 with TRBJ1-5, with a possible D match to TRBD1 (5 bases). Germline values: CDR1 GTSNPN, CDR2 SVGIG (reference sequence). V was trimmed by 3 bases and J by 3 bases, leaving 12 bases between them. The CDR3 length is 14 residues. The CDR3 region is CAWRADSYNQPQHF. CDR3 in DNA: TGTGCCTGGAGGGCCGACAGCTACAATCAGCCCCAGCATTTT.

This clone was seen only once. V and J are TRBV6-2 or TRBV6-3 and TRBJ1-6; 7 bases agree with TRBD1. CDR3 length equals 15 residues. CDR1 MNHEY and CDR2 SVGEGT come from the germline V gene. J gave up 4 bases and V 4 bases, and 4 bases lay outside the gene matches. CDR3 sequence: CASSSRTGYNSPLHF. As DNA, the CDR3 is TGTGCCAGCAGTTCCCGGACAGGTTATAATTCACCCCTCCACTTT.

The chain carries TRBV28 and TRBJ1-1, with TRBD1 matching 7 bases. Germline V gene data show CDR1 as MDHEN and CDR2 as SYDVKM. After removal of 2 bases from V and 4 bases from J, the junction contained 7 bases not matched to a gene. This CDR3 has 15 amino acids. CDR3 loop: CASSLDHRGGTEAFF. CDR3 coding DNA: TGTGCCAGCAGTTTAGATCACAGGGGCGGCACTGAAGCTTTCTTT.

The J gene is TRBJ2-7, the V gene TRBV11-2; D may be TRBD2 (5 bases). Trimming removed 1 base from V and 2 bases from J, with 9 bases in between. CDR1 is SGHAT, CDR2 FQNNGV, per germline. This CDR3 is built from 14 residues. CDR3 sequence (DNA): TGTGCCAGCAGCTTAGTTCCGGGAACCTACGAGCAGTACTTC. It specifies CASSLVPGTYEQYF. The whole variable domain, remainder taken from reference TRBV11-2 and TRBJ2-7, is EAGVAQSPRYKIIEKRQSVAFWCNPISGHATLYWYQQILGQGPKLLIQFQNNGVVDDSQLPKDRFSAERLKGVDSTLKIQPAKLEDSAVYLCASSLVPGTYEQYFGPGTRLTVT.

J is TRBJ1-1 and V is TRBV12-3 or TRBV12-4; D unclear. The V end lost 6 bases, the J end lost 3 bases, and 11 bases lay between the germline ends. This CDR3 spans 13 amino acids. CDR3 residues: CASSPTRDTEAFF. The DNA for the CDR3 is TGTGCCAGCAGCCCAACGAGAGACACTGAAGCTTTCTTT.

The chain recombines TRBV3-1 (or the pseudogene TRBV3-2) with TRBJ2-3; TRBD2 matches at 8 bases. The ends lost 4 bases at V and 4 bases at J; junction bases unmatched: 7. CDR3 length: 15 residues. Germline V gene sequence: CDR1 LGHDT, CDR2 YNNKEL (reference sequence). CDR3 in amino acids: CASSPRTSNPDTQYF. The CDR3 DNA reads TGTGCCAGCAGCCCCCGGACTAGCAATCCAGATACGCAGTATTTT.

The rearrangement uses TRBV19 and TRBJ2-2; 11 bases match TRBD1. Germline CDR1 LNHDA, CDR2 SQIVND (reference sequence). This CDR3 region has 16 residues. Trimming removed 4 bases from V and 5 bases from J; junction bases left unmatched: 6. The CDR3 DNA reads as TGTGCCAGTAGTACCGGGACAGGGGGTTGGACCGGGGAGCTGTTTTTT. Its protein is CASSTGTGGWTGELFF.

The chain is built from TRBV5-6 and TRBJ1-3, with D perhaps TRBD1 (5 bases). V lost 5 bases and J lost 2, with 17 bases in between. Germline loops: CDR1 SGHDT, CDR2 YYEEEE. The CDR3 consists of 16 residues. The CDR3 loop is CASSRTPGLAGNTIYF. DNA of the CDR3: TGTGCCAGCAGTAGAACACCGGGACTTGCTGGAAACACCATATATTTT.

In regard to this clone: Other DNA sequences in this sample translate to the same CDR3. The CDR3 sequence: CASSFGTGDYEQYF. The CDR3 DNA reads TGTGCCAGCAGTTTCGGGACAGGGGACTACGAGCAGTACTTC. This chain links TRBV27 with TRBJ2-7, with 10 bases aligning to TRBD1. CDR1 and CDR2 from the germline V gene are MNHEY and SMNVEV (reference sequence). This CDR3 is built from 14 residues. Germline trimming cut 3 bases from V and 3 bases from J; bases unmatched to any gene: 2.

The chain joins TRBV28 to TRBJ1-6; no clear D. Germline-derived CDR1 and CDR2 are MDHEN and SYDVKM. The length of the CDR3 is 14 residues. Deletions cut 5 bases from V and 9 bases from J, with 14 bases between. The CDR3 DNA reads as TGTGCCAGCAGTCCCGCTGTTGGGCGTTCACCCCTCCACTTT. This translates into CASSPAVGRSPLHF.

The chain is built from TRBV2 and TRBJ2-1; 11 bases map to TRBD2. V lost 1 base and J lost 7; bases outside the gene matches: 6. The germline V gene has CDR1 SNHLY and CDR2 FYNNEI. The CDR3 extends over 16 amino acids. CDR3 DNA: TGTGCCAGCAGTGAAGGATGGCCTAGCGGGGGGAATGAGCAGTTCTTC. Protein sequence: CASSEGWPSGGNEQFF.